The T cell receptor beta chain described here comes from a study of cytomegalovirus exposure and HLA in healthy donors. The CDR3 spans 17 residues. V was clipped by 3 bases and J by 1 base; unmatched bases: 9. Germline V CDR1 and CDR2: SGDLS, YYNGEE. Amplification used 60 Vbeta primers and 13 Jbeta primers. Libraries were prepared by immunoSEQ multiplex PCR; TCRdb keeps only in-frame clonotypes and omits some of them. This sample yields 70,000 to 95,000 clones, of which about 80% are seen a single time; 10% belongs to the top ten. The gene calls are TRBV9 and TRBJ1-1; TRBD1 aligns across 10 bases. This sequence originates from a man between 25 and 39 years old in good health and CMV-seropositive. Sequencing used PBMCs. CDR3 sequence reads: CASSASGTGAENTEAFF. In nucleotides, the CDR3 is TGTGCCAGCAGCGCCTCCGGGACAGGGGCGGAGAACACTGAAGCTTTCTTT.